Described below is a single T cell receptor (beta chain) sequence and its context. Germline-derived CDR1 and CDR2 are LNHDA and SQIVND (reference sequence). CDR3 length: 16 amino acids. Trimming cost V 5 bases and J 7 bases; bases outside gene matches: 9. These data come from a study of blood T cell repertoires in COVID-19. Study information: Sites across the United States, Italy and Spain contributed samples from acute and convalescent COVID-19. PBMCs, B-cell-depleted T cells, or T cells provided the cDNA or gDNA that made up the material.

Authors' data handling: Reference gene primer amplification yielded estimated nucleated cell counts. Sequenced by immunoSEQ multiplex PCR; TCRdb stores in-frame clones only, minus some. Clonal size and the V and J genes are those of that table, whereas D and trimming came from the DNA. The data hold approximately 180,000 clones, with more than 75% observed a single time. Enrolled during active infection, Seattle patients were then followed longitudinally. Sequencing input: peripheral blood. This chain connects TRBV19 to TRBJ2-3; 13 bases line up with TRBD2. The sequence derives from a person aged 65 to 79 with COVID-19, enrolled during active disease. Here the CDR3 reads CASSGETSGRTHTQYF. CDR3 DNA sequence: TGTGCCAGTAGTGGGGAGACTAGCGGGAGGACTCATACGCAGTATTTT.